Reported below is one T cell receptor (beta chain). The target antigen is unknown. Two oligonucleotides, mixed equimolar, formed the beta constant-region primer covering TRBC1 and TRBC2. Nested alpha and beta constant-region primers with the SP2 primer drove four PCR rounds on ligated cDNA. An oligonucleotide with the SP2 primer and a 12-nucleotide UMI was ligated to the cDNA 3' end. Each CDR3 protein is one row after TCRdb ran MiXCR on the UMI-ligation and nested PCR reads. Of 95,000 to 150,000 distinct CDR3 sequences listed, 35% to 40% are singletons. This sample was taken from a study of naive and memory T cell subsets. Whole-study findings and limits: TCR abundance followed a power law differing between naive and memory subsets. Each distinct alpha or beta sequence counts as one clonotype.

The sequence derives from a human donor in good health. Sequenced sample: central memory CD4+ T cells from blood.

The CDR3 bases are TGCGCCAGCAGCCAGACAGGGTCCCGACTTGAAGCTTTCTTT. Protein: CASSQTGSRLEAFF. The V and J genes are TRBV5-1 and TRBJ1-1; 7 bases align to TRBD1. Trimming cost V 4 bases and J 7 bases; bases outside gene matches: 10. CDR1 and CDR2 from the germline V gene are SGHRS and YFSETQ. This CDR3 has 14 residues.